The sequence of this T cell receptor (beta chain) was determined in a study of blood T cell repertoires in COVID-19. Study background: Specimens from acute and convalescent COVID-19 originated in the United States, Italy and Spain.

CDR3 length equals 15 residues. Germline trimming cut 4 bases from V and 6 bases from J; bases unmatched to any gene: 6. CDR1 is SGHTA, CDR2 FQGNSA, per germline. Original methodology: Scientists estimated how many nucleated cells there were by amplifying reference gene primers. The table came from immunoSEQ multiplex PCR; TCRdb's copy has only in-frame clones and leaves some out. V and J calls and clone size follow that table, whereas D and trimming were derived from the DNA. Here the sample spans 280,000 or so clones, 88% being singletons. This receptor was obtained from a woman younger than 45 who had recovered from COVID-19. The chain couples TRBV7-2 to TRBJ2-1; 10 nucleotides align to TRBD1. The sample taken for sequencing was peripheral blood. This CDR3 is CASSSGQGTFNEQFF. The CDR3 DNA is TGTGCCAGCAGCTCGGGACAGGGGACCTTCAATGAGCAGTTCTTC.